These T cell receptor beta chains were read from a single sample in a study of siplizumab effects on memory and regulatory T cells. Produced via immunoSEQ multiplex PCR; TCRdb's table is partial and in-frame only. The sample yields some 62,000 clones, 70% to 80% seen once. Sequencing was done on a sample of memory CD4+ T cells sorted from blood. These receptors originate from a human donor in good health. Both conserved end residues are part of each CDR3. A D gene is named only where the DNA matches it firmly. Size tells how often a clone was seen (once, few, many) or the class of an expanded clone, and some rows leave it out.

V gene	clone size	J gene	D gene	CDR3 protein	CDR3 DNA
TRBV19	few	TRBJ2-7	.	CASRATERSHEQYF	TGTGCCAGTAGGGCGACAGAACGGTCCCACGAGCAGTACTTC
TRBV9	.	TRBJ1-1	.	CASSRRLGEAFF	TGTGCCAGCAGCCGAAGACTGGGTGAAGCTTTCTTT
TRBV15	.	TRBJ1-6	TRBD1	CATSTVRTGDLSPLHF	TGTGCCACCAGCACAGTAAGGACAGGGGATTTATCACCCCTCCACTTT
TRBV19	.	TRBJ2-5	.	CASTEQGGETQYF	TGTGCCAGTACCGAACAGGGCGGGGAGACCCAGTACTTC
TRBV10-1	.	TRBJ1-5	.	CASSGDCSNQPQHF	TGCGCCAGCAGTGGGGACTGTAGCAATCAGCCCCAGCATTTT
TRBV7-6	.	TRBJ2-2	.	CASSLRTAGELFF	TGTGCCAGCAGCCTCCGGACCGCCGGGGAGCTGTTTTTT
TRBV5-4	.	TRBJ2-7	.	CASSLALRGQGEQYF	TGTGCCAGCAGCTTGGCCCTCAGGGGCCAGGGCGAGCAGTACTTC
TRBV6-5	.	TRBJ2-4	TRBD2	CASSPRGGGNIQYF	TGTGCCAGCAGTCCCCGGGGGGGTGGAAACATTCAGTACTTC
TRBV7-7	.	TRBJ2-1	TRBD2	CASSLGYGGASNEQFF	TGTGCCAGCAGCTTAGGTTACGGGGGGGCCAGTAATGAGCAGTTCTTC
TRBV28	.	TRBJ1-3	.	CASSPDRSLSSGNTIYF	TGTGCCAGCAGCCCGGACAGATCCTTATCCTCTGGAAACACCATATATTTT
TRBV11-2	.	TRBJ1-1	.	CASSHPGRNTEAFF	TGTGCCAGCAGCCACCCAGGTAGGAACACTGAAGCTTTCTTT
TRBV7-6	few	TRBJ1-1	.	CASSLAAGVGGNTEAFF	TGTGCCAGCAGCTTAGCCGCCGGGGTGGGAGGGAACACTGAAGCTTTCTTT
TRBV4-1	.	TRBJ2-7	TRBD1	CASSQDEAGGIYEQYF	TGCGCCAGCAGCCAAGATGAGGCAGGGGGAATCTACGAGCAGTACTTC
TRBV18	.	TRBJ2-7	TRBD2	CASSPPNAGGPHEQYF	TGTGCCAGCTCACCACCGAACGCGGGGGGGCCCCACGAGCAGTACTTC
TRBV6-5	.	TRBJ2-3	TRBD1	CASSYSGQGVVTYF	TGTGCCAGCAGTTACTCAGGACAGGGCGTAGTGACGTATTTT
TRBV10-3	.	TRBJ2-2	.	CAISELGPNVGGELFF	TGTGCCATCAGTGAGTTGGGCCCCAATGTGGGCGGGGAGCTGTTTTTT
TRBV28	.	TRBJ2-7	.	CASTLGGSRYEQYF	TGTGCCAGTACCCTGGGTGGGTCCCGCTACGAGCAGTACTTC
TRBV11-2	few	TRBJ2-3	TRBD1	CASSFWGQMTDTQYF	TGTGCCAGCAGCTTTTGGGGACAGATGACGGATACGCAGTATTTT
TRBV5-4	.	TRBJ2-7	TRBD1	CASSLGDRAHEQYF	TGTGCCAGCAGCTTGGGCGACAGGGCCCACGAGCAGTACTTC
TRBV27	.	TRBJ2-1	.	CASRAGGVKHNEQFF	TGTGCCAGCAGGGCAGGGGGGGTAAAGCACAATGAGCAGTTCTTC
TRBV6-4	.	TRBJ1-4	.	CASRVGVLNEKLFF	TGTGCCAGCAGGGTTGGGGTCCTTAATGAAAAACTGTTTTTT
TRBV18	.	TRBJ2-1	TRBD2	CASSPPGGNYNEQFF	TGTGCCAGCTCACCCCCCGGGGGGAACTACAATGAGCAGTTCTTC
TRBV6-5	.	TRBJ1-3	.	CASREGGSGNTIYF	TGTGCCAGCAGGGAAGGGGGATCTGGAAACACCATATATTTT
TRBV5-5	.	TRBJ1-1	TRBD1	CASSPDRGTEAFF	TGTGCCAGCAGCCCCGACAGGGGCACTGAAGCTTTCTTT
TRBV11-2	.	TRBJ1-4	.	CASSPGSEKLFF	TGTGCCAGCAGCCCTGGGTCTGAAAAACTGTTTTTT
TRBV5-1	medium-sized	TRBJ1-2	.	CASKPSTGLWGYTF	TGCGCCAGCAAGCCTTCGACAGGATTGTGGGGCTACACCTTC
TRBV29-1	.	TRBJ1-2	.	CSAEGRNYGYTF	TGCAGCGCCGAGGGCCGAAACTATGGCTACACCTTC
TRBV5-4	few	TRBJ2-2	.	CASSLDRTGELFF	TGTGCCAGCAGCTTAGACCGCACCGGGGAGCTGTTTTTT
TRBV7-2	.	TRBJ1-3	.	CASSFSDGNTIYF	TGTGCCAGCAGCTTTTCGGACGGAAACACCATATATTTT
TRBV9	.	TRBJ2-3	.	CASSVVGSGTDTQYF	TGTGCCAGCAGCGTAGTGGGGTCAGGCACAGATACGCAGTATTTT
TRBV29-1	.	TRBJ2-7	TRBD1	CSVGPGQGNNEQYF	TGCAGCGTTGGCCCGGGACAGGGAAACAACGAGCAGTACTTC
TRBV12-5	.	TRBJ1-1	.	CASGLDAGVAEAFF	TGTGCTAGTGGTTTGGACGCGGGGGTAGCTGAAGCTTTCTTT
TRBV11-2	few	TRBJ1-2	.	CASSSGDWALHYGYTF	TGTGCCAGCAGCTCCGGGGATTGGGCCCTTCACTATGGCTACACCTTC
TRBV19	.	TRBJ1-5	.	CASIEIGSGVGNQPQHF	TGTGCCAGTATTGAAATCGGGAGTGGTGTAGGCAATCAGCCCCAGCATTTT
TRBV7-2	few	TRBJ2-1	TRBD1	CASSQGQGGYNEQFF	TGTGCCAGCAGCCAAGGACAGGGGGGTTACAATGAGCAGTTCTTC
TRBV14	.	TRBJ2-3	TRBD1	CASSQGDRWADTQYF	TGTGCCAGCAGCCAAGGGGACAGGTGGGCAGATACGCAGTATTTT
TRBV7-2	.	TRBJ2-1	.	CASSFNRDNEQFF	TGTGCCAGCAGCTTCAATCGAGACAATGAGCAGTTCTTC
TRBV7-9	.	TRBJ1-1	.	CASSSRRNNTEAFF	TGTGCCAGCAGCTCGCGACGGAATAACACTGAAGCTTTCTTT
TRBV19	.	TRBJ2-1	.	CASTGNTRGPEQFF	TGTGCCAGTACCGGTAATACTAGGGGACCCGAGCAGTTCTTC
TRBV7-3	few	TRBJ1-1	.	CASSSYAGLMNTEAFF	TGTGCCAGCAGCTCATACGCCGGCCTCATGAACACTGAAGCTTTCTTT
TRBV4-2	.	TRBJ2-2	.	CASSQVMGGGGELFF	TGTGCCAGCAGCCAAGTAATGGGGGGAGGCGGGGAGCTGTTTTTT